Listed here are 9 T cell receptor beta chains from one sample, sequenced in a study of cytomegalovirus exposure and HLA in healthy donors. Profiling relied on immunoSEQ multiplex PCR, and the TCRdb table lists in-frame clones only, not all of them. In the table there are 150,000 to 200,000 clones, around 84% of which are singletons. The sample was PBMCs. The receptors were gathered from a man younger than 30 in good health and CMV-seropositive.

The chain combines TRBV13 with TRBJ1-1, with D perhaps matching TRBD1 (6 bases). CDR1 is PRHDT and CDR2 is FYEKMQ in the germline V gene (reference sequence). The germline V and J ends were trimmed by 5 bases and 4 bases, with 26 bases remaining between them. This CDR3 has 18 amino acids. CDR3 bases: TGTGCCAGCAGCCCTAGAAAAGGAATCCGGGGACACCTCACTGAAGCTTTCTTT. Translated, it gives CASSPRKGIRGHLTEAFF.

The CDR3 spells CASRRGNEETQYF. The CDR3, as DNA: TGTGCCAGTAGACGAGGGAACGAAGAGACCCAGTACTTC. The rearrangement uses TRBV19 and TRBJ2-5; D is possibly TRBD2 (5 bases). The V and J ends lost 6 bases and 3 bases respectively, with 11 bases between them. The CDR3 loop spans 13 amino acids. Germline-derived CDR1 and CDR2 are LNHDA and SQIVND (reference sequence).

The chain recombines TRBV19 with TRBJ1-2; TRBD1 matches at 7 bases. The CDR3 loop spans 14 amino acids. Germline CDR1 LNHDA, CDR2 SQIVND (reference sequence). The ends lost 5 bases at V and 4 bases at J; junction bases unmatched: 7. The CDR3 region is CASSAQTGSYGYTF. The CDR3 DNA follows: TGTGCCAGTAGTGCCCAGACAGGGAGCTATGGCTACACCTTC.

The chain uses TRBV15 and TRBJ2-1; tentatively, D is TRBD2 (6 bases). V was pared by 8 bases and J by 1 base, with 15 bases between. This CDR3 is built from 15 residues. The germline CDR1 and CDR2 sequences are LNHNV and YYDKDF (reference sequence). DNA of the CDR3: TGTGCCACCCAGGAGGCGGGACCTTCCTACAATGAGCAGTTCTTC. It yields the protein CATQEAGPSYNEQFF.

As to this clone: Other DNA sequences of this sample code for an identical CDR3. The chain combines TRBV5-1 with TRBJ1-5; TRBD1 is a possible D gene (6 bases). The CDR3 covers 15 residues. CDR1 is SGHRS and CDR2 is YFSETQ in the germline V gene. Trimming pared 0 bases from V and 1 base from J, leaving 8 bases between. In DNA, the CDR3 is TGCGCCAGCAGCTTGGCGGGGGGCAGCAATCAGCCCCAGCATTTT. Its protein product is CASSLAGGSNQPQHF.

This chain connects TRBV4-1 to TRBJ2-3; 8 bases line up with TRBD2. CDR1 MGHRA and CDR2 YSYEKL come from the germline V gene. After removal of 0 bases from V and 4 bases from J, the junction contained 9 bases not matched to a gene. The CDR3 has 17 amino acids. The CDR3 bases are TGCGCCAGCAGCCAAGAAGATAGGGGACTAGTGGCAGATACGCAGTATTTT. This codes for CASSQEDRGLVADTQYF.

This chain uses TRBV19 with TRBJ2-1; 12 bases map to TRBD2. The CDR3 is made up of 16 amino acids. Losses at the gene ends were 4 bases for V and 8 bases for J; bases not matched to a gene: 9. Germline lookup yields CDR1 LNHDA and CDR2 SQIVND (reference sequence). In nucleotides, the CDR3 is TGTGCCAGTAGTACCCAGACTAGCGGGAGAGTGGATGAGCAGTTCTTC. As protein: CASSTQTSGRVDEQFF.

V is TRBV5-6 and J is TRBJ2-5; D not certain. The CDR3 is 11 residues long. CDR1 is SGHDT and CDR2 is YYEEEE in the germline V gene. V was pared by 1 base and J by 5 bases, with 3 bases between. Here the CDR3 DNA reads TGTGCCAGCAGCTTGTCGGAGACCCAGTACTTC. Its translation: CASSLSETQYF.

The chain links TRBV4-1 to TRBJ2-7, with 8 nucleotides matching TRBD2. Germline CDR1 is MGHRA and CDR2 is YSYEKL. Trimming removed 1 base from V and 7 bases from J; junction bases left unmatched: 6. The CDR3 extends over 14 amino acids. In DNA form, the CDR3 reads TGCGCCAGCAGCCAAGTCTCGGGAGGGGGGGAGCAGTACTTC. Amino acids: CASSQVSGGGEQYF.